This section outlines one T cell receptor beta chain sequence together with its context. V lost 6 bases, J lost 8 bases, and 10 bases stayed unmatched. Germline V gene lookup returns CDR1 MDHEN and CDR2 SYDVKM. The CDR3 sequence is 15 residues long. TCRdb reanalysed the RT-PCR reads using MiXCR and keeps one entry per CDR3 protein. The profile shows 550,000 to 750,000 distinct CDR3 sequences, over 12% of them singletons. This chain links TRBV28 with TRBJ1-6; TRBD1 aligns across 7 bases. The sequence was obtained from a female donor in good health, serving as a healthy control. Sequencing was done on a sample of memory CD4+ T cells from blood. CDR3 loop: CASRLPGQHHSPLHF. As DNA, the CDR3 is TGTGCCAGCAGACTACCGGGACAGCACCATTCACCCCTCCACTTT.